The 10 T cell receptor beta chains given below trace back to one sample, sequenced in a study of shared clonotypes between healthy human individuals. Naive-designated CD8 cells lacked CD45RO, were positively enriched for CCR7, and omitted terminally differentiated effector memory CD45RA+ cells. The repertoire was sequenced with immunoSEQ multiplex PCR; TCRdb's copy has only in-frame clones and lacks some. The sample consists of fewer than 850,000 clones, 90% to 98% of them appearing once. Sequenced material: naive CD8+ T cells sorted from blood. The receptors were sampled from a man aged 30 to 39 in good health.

The CDR3 sequence: CASSLSLQGNQPQHF. The CDR3 coding sequence is TGTGCCAGCAGTTTAAGTCTCCAGGGCAATCAGCCCCAGCATTTT. The chain employs TRBV28 and TRBJ1-5, with D hard to call. The ends were cut back, 2 bases at V and 2 bases at J, with 10 bases in the middle. The CDR3 length is 15 residues. CDR1 is MDHEN, CDR2 SYDVKM, per germline.

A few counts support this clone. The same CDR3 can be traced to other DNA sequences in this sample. CDR3 sequence reads: CASSLRFNQPQHF. CDR3 DNA: TGTGCCAGCAGTTTAAGGTTCAATCAGCCCCAGCATTTT. The chain joins TRBV27 to TRBJ1-5; D is undetermined. The CDR3 runs 13 residues. Trimming cost V 2 bases and J 3 bases, with 5 bases left between them. Germline V lookup: CDR1 MNHEY, CDR2 SMNVEV (reference sequence).

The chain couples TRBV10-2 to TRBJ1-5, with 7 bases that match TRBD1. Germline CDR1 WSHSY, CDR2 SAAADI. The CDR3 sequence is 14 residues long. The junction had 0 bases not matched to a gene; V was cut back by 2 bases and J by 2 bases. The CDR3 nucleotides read TGCGCCAGCAGTGAGGGACAGGGCAATCAGCCCCAGCATTTT. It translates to CASSEGQGNQPQHF.

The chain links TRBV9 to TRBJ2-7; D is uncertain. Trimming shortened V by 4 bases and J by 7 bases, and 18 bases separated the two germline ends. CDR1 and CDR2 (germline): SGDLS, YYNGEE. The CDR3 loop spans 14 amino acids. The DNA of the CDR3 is TGTGCCAGCAGCCTCGGACCCCAGGCATGGGAGCAGTACTTC. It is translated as CASSLGPQAWEQYF.

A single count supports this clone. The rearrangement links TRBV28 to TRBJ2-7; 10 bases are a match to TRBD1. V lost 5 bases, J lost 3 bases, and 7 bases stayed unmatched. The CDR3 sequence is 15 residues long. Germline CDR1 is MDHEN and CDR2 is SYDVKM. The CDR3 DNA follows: TGTGCCAGCAGTCCCAGGACAGGGGGTTACTACGAGCAGTACTTC. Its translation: CASSPRTGGYYEQYF. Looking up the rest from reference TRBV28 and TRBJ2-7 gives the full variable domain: DVKVTQSSRYLVKRTGEKVFLECVQDMDHENMFWYRQDPGLGLRLIYFSYDVKMKEKGDIPEGYSVSREKKERFSLILESASTNQTSMYLCASSPRTGGYYEQYFGPGTRLTVT.

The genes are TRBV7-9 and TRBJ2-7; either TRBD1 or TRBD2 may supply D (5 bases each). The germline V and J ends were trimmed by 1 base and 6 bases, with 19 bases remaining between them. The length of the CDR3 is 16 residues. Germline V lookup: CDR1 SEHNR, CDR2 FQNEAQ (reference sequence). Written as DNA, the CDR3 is TGTGCCAGCAGCTTAGGCCCGGGGTCTGGGGCTACCGAGCAGTACTTC. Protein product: CASSLGPGSGATEQYF.

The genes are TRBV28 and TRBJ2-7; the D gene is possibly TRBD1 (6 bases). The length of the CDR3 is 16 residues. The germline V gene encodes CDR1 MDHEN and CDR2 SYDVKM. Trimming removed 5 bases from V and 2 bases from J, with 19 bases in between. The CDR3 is CASSTPRGDVAYEQYF. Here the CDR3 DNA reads TGTGCCAGCAGTACCCCCAGGGGTGATGTCGCCTACGAGCAGTACTTC. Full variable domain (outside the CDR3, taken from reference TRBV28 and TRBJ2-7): DVKVTQSSRYLVKRTGEKVFLECVQDMDHENMFWYRQDPGLGLRLIYFSYDVKMKEKGDIPEGYSVSREKKERFSLILESASTNQTSMYLCASSTPRGDVAYEQYFGPGTRLTVT.

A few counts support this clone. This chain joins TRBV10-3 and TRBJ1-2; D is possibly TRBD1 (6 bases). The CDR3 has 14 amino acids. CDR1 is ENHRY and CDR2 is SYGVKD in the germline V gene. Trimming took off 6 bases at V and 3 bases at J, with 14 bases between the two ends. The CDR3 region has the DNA TGTGCCATCAGCAGGACAGAGATCGACTATGGCTACACCTTC. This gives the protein CAISRTEIDYGYTF.

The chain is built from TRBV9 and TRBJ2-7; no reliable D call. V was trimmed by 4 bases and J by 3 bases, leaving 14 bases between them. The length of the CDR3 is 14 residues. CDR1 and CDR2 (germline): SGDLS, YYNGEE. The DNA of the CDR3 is TGTGCCAGCAGCCCGGACGGGTACAACTACGAGCAGTACTTC. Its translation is CASSPDGYNYEQYF.

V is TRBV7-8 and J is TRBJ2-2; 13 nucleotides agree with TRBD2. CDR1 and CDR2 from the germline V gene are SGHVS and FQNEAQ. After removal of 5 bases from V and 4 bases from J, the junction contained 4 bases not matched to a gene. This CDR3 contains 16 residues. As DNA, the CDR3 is TGTGCCAGCAGCCCCCGGACTAGCGGGAGCACCGGGGAGCTGTTTTTT. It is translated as CASSPRTSGSTGELFF.